What follows are 2 T cell receptor beta chains derived from one specimen sequenced in a study of shared clonotypes between healthy human individuals (dated by TCRdb to 2018 to 2021). The library was made by the immunoSEQ multiplex PCR assay. Not all clones reach the TCRdb copy of this immuneACCESS table, which keeps in-frame sequences only. Checked studies attribute under half of the gap to unresolved V genes and leave the rest unexplained. This sample lists 550,000 to 700,000 clones; 73% were detected once. The ten largest clones represent under 2% of the sample. The specimen sequenced was memory CD4+ T cells sorted from blood. This specimen's cell subset or site label, interpreted: CD45RA-negative fraction. The receptors were gathered from a woman aged 25 to 45 in good health.

The genes are TRBV6-5 and TRBJ1-1; D unclear. The V gene lost 8 bases and the J gene lost 2 bases, with 6 bases spanning the gap. CDR1 is MNHEY, CDR2 SVGAGI, per germline. The CDR3 is made up of 11 amino acids. The CDR3 region is CASWSNTEAFF. The CDR3, as DNA: TGTGCCAGCTGGTCCAACACTGAAGCTTTCTTT.

The rearrangement joins TRBV5-1 to TRBJ1-1; weak D call: TRBD1 (6 bases). The CDR3 consists of 15 residues. Germline-derived CDR1 and CDR2 are SGHRS and YFSETQ. Between the trimmed V and J ends, which lost 3 bases and 1 base, there was a span of 13 bases. This CDR3 reads CASSWDKWSNTEAFF. CDR3 in DNA: TGCGCCAGCAGCTGGGACAAGTGGTCGAACACTGAAGCTTTCTTT. The full variable domain, its missing parts supplied by reference TRBV5-1 and TRBJ1-1, is KAGVTQTPRYLIKTRGQQVTLSCSPISGHRSVSWYQQTPGQGLQFLFEYFSETQRNKGNFPGRFSGRQFSNSRSEMNVSTLELGDSALYLCASSWDKWSNTEAFFGQGTRLTVV.